This T cell receptor beta chain appears in the sequencing data of a study of T cell responses to AZD1222 COVID-19 vaccine. Regarding the study as a whole: Most donors were white British, females outnumbered males, and clonal diversity was possibly underestimated. At baseline, just 5 or 6 AZD1222 recipients tested seropositive. Targets within unmutated variant regions were reportedly found for nearly half of spike-specific TCRs.

Comment on this clone: The antigen is not known.

Some clones are missing from TCRdb's copy, which holds only in-frame ones; the method was immunoSEQ multiplex PCR. The table has more than 85,000 clones, 70% to 90% seen once. The receptor was derived from an adult in good health. The specimen comprised peripheral blood, sampled on day 0 of AZD1222 vaccination.

The CDR3 DNA sequence: TGTGCCAGCAACCCGAGGACTAGCAATCAGCCCCAGCATTTT. It is translated as CASNPRTSNQPQHF. V gene TRBV5-6 combines with J gene TRBJ1-5; D is unclear. Trimming cost V 6 bases and J 0 bases, with 10 bases left between them. From germline, CDR1 is SGHDT and CDR2 YYEEEE. The CDR3 extends over 14 amino acids.